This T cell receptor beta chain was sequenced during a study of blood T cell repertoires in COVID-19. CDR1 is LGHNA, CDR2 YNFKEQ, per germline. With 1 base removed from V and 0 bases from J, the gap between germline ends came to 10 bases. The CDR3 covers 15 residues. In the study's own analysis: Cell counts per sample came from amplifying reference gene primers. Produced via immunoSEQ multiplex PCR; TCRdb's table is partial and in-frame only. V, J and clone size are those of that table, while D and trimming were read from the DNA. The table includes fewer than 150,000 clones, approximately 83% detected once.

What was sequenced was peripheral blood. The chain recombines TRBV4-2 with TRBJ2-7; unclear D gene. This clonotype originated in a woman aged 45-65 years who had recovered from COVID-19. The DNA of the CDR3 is TGTGCCAGCAGCCAAGGTGGCGGCAGCTCCTACGAGCAGTACTTC. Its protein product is CASSQGGGSSYEQYF.